This passage covers 21 T cell receptor beta chains from one sample sequenced in a study of CDR3 diversity in severe acne (dated by TCRdb to about 2019). The library came from PCR. Sequenced using an Illumina HiSeq 2000. In-frame beta chains were kept once TCRdb had trimmed the public reads at Q25 with fastp and called clones with MiXCR. Each record represents a unique CDR3 protein, reported with the most common genes and DNA among its rows. This sample gives over 100,000 distinct CDR3 sequences in total; roughly half of them show up just once. The top ten clonotypes cover 12% of the sample. Sequencing input: blood. The source is a male donor with acne.

This rearrangement joins TRBV11-1 to TRBJ2-5; 10 bases are shared with TRBD2. Germline V gene lookup returns CDR1 SGHAT and CDR2 FQDESV (reference sequence). Trimming removed 2 bases from V and 2 bases from J; junction bases left unmatched: 11. The CDR3 has 18 amino acids. The CDR3 DNA follows: TGTGCCAGCAGCTTATTGTCTAGCGGGAGAGAGAGGCAAGAGACCCAGTACTTC. It is translated as CASSLLSSGRERQETQYF.

Only one count was recorded for this clonotype. The rearrangement joins TRBV19 to TRBJ1-6; 8 nucleotides match TRBD1. This CDR3 comprises 12 residues. V lost 10 bases, J lost 7 bases, and 3 bases stayed unmatched. Germline CDR1 is LNHDA and CDR2 is SQIVND (reference sequence). The CDR3 loop is CATRTGNSPLHF. CDR3 in DNA: TGTGCCACCCGGACAGGGAATTCACCCCTCCACTTT.

This sequence joins TRBV10-3 and TRBJ2-1; TRBD2 matches 9 bases. Per germline, CDR1 ENHRY and CDR2 SYGVKD. J lost 9 bases, V lost 4 bases, and 10 bases had no gene match. This CDR3 contains 15 residues. The CDR3 DNA follows: TGTGCCATCAGTGCAGCGGTAGCGGGAGTTGCTGAGCAGTTCTTC. Its protein is CAISAAVAGVAEQFF.

In regard to this clonotype: A much bigger clone sits one base away, suggesting this may be a read error. The DNA of the CDR3 is TGTGCCGGCAGTGATATGGGGGCTAGTTCACCCCTCCACTTT. Translating it yields CAGSDMGASSPLHF. The rearrangement joins TRBV6-5 to TRBJ1-6; D possibly corresponds to TRBD1 (6 bases). CDR1 and CDR2 from the germline V gene are MNHEY and SVGAGI. CDR3 length: 14 amino acids.

The chain couples TRBV29-1 to TRBJ1-1; TRBD1 aligns across 7 bases. Trimming at V came to 1 base and at J to 7 bases, leaving 6 bases not matched to a gene. The CDR3 spans 13 residues. Germline V CDR1 and CDR2: SQVTM, ANQGSEA. The CDR3 sequence: CSVEGRGLFEAFF. Here the CDR3 DNA reads TGCAGCGTTGAAGGTAGGGGGCTGTTTGAAGCTTTCTTT.

A remark on this clonotype: One junction end disagrees with the germline gene, perhaps due to a read error. This rearrangement joins TRBV2 to TRBJ2-7; 7 bases align to TRBD2. Germline V lookup: CDR1 SNHLY, CDR2 FYNNEI. The CDR3 is 13 amino acids. The DNA of the CDR3 is TGCGCCAGCAGCCAGGGCGGGAGAAGCGAGCAGTACTTC. Translation gives CASSQGGRSEQYF.

The chain recombines TRBV12-3 or TRBV12-4 with TRBJ2-5, with TRBD2 matching over 14 bases. The CDR3 covers 16 residues. The V segment lost 6 bases and the J segment 5 bases; nucleotides outside the gene matches: 8. The CDR3 sequence: CASSETSGRGRETQYF. The CDR3 nucleotides are TGTGCCAGCAGCGAGACTAGCGGGAGGGGACGGGAGACCCAGTACTTC.

This clonotype was counted ten times or more. The chain employs TRBV11-2 and TRBJ2-1, with 7 bases lining up with TRBD1. V shed 4 bases, J shed 4 bases, and the junction held 10 bases outside the gene matches. Germline-derived CDR1 and CDR2 are SGHAT and FQNNGV. The CDR3 is made up of 16 amino acids. The CDR3 sequence: CASSSSGTDVYNEQFF. CDR3 nucleotides: TGTGCCAGCAGCTCCTCCGGGACAGACGTTTACAATGAGCAGTTCTTC.

The J gene is TRBJ2-7, the V gene TRBV5-8, with TRBD1 matching 10 bases. J gave up 5 bases and V 4 bases, and 9 bases lay outside the gene matches. The CDR3 extends over 15 amino acids. Germline values: CDR1 SGHTS, CDR2 YDEGEE. The CDR3 nucleotides are TGTGCCAGCAGCAACCCGGGACAGGGGAAGAACGAGCAGTACTTC. Its translation: CASSNPGQGKNEQYF. Together with reference TRBV5-8 and TRBJ2-7, the CDR3 gives the full variable domain: EAGVTQSPTHLIKTRGQQATLRCSPISGHTSVYWYQQALGLGLQFLLWYDEGEERNRGNFPPRFSGRQFPNYSSELNVNALELEDSALYLCASSNPGQGKNEQYFGPGTRLTVT.

The gene calls are TRBV14 and TRBJ2-5; D unresolved. This CDR3 region has 12 residues. V was cut by 1 base and J by 5 bases, with 5 bases left in between. Germline values: CDR1 SGHDN, CDR2 FVKESK. The CDR3 sequence: CASSQAYETQYF. In DNA form, the CDR3 reads TGTGCCAGCAGCCAAGCCTACGAGACCCAGTACTTC.

This clonotype was counted only a few times. This rearrangement joins TRBV7-2 to TRBJ1-6, with D hard to call. The CDR3 runs 16 residues. Germline V gives CDR1 SGHTA, CDR2 FQGNSA. Trimming pared 1 base from V and 0 bases from J, leaving 7 bases between. The CDR3 DNA reads as TGTGCCAGCAGCTTAGGGTTGAGCTCCTATAATTCACCCCTCCACTTT. Amino acids: CASSLGLSSYNSPLHF.

The gene calls are TRBV24-1 and TRBJ2-6; D is unresolved. Trimming pared 10 bases from V and 1 base from J, leaving 7 bases between. The CDR3 sequence is 13 residues long. Germline V gene lookup returns CDR1 KGHDR and CDR2 SFDVKD. The CDR3 reads CATRPSGANVLTF. The DNA of the CDR3 is TGTGCCACAAGGCCGTCTGGGGCCAACGTCCTGACTTTC.

This clonotype has only a few counts. This rearrangement joins TRBV11-1 to TRBJ2-7; D might be TRBD2 (5 bases). The CDR3 extends over 14 amino acids. V lost 5 bases and J 5 bases, leaving 16 bases between the germline ends. Per the germline V gene, CDR1 is SGHAT and CDR2 is FQDESV (reference sequence). This CDR3 is CASSPGTSRHEQYF. The DNA for the CDR3 is TGTGCCAGCAGCCCAGGAACTAGTCGTCACGAGCAGTACTTC. Full variable domain (missing parts from reference TRBV11-1 and TRBJ2-7): EAEVAQSPRYKITEKSQAVAFWCDPISGHATLYWYRQILGQGPELLVQFQDESVVDDSQLPKDRFSAERLKGVDSTLKIQPAELGDSAMYLCASSPGTSRHEQYFGPGTRLTVT.

This clonotype is medium-sized by share. One end of the junction varies from germline; a read error may be responsible. The V and J genes are TRBV5-6 and TRBJ2-7; maybe TRBD2 (5 bases). Germline V lookup: CDR1 SGHDT, CDR2 YYEEEE. The CDR3 has 14 amino acids. The CDR3 region is CASSLAGISSEQYF. In DNA, the CDR3 is TGTGCCAGCAGCTTGGCGGGGATCTCCTCCGAGCAGTACTTC.

This clonotype was picked up many times. The rearrangement links TRBV5-8 to TRBJ2-3, with D perhaps TRBD1 (6 bases). V was trimmed by 4 bases and J by 4 bases, leaving 13 bases between them. CDR1 and CDR2 (germline): SGHTS, YDEGEE. The CDR3 has 14 residues. The CDR3 sequence is CASSPDSSSDTQYF. The CDR3 DNA sequence: TGTGCCAGCAGCCCGGACAGCTCTTCAGATACGCAGTATTTT.

This clonotype was observed many times. V and J are TRBV15 and TRBJ1-4; 9 bases map to TRBD1. Germline CDR1 is LNHNV and CDR2 is YYDKDF (reference sequence). This CDR3 region has 14 residues. The ends lost 5 bases at V and 8 bases at J; junction bases unmatched: 6. The CDR3 coding sequence is TGTGCCACCAGCGTCCGACAGGGGGAGGAAAAACTGTTTTTT. This translates into CATSVRQGEEKLFF.

This clonotype turned up a few times. The chain joins TRBV28 to TRBJ2-3, with D tentatively TRBD1 or TRBD2 (6 bases each). V was trimmed by 4 bases and J by 6 bases, leaving 17 bases between them. Germline V lookup: CDR1 MDHEN, CDR2 SYDVKM. The CDR3 is 15 amino acids. The CDR3 region has the DNA TGTGCCAGCAGTTCACGGGACTGGGACATGGATACGCAGTATTTT. Residues: CASSSRDWDMDTQYF.

Ten or more counts support this clonotype. V usage is TRBV9 and J usage is TRBJ2-6; TRBD1 might be the D (6 bases). Trimming took off 3 bases at V and 3 bases at J, with 13 bases between the two ends. The CDR3 is made up of 16 amino acids. Germline CDR1 reads SGDLS; CDR2 reads YYNGEE. This CDR3 reads CASSEAGEGGANVLTF. CDR3 nucleotide sequence: TGTGCCAGCAGCGAGGCAGGGGAAGGTGGGGCCAACGTCCTGACTTTC.

The gene calls are TRBV29-1 and TRBJ2-1; D perhaps matches TRBD1 (6 bases). V was pared by 7 bases and J by 4 bases, with 11 bases between. Germline CDR1 and CDR2: SQVTM and ANQGSEA. The CDR3 covers 12 residues. CDR3: CSAEDRYNEQFF. The CDR3 DNA is TGCAGCGCCGAGGACAGATACAATGAGCAGTTCTTC.

The chain links TRBV9 to TRBJ2-7; TRBD2 matches 10 bases. This CDR3 has 15 amino acids. V gave up 4 bases and J gave up 2 bases; unmatched junction bases: 6. CDR1 SGDLS and CDR2 YYNGEE come from the germline V gene. The CDR3 sequence: CASSLGLAVTYEQYF. The DNA for the CDR3 is TGTGCCAGCAGCCTAGGACTAGCGGTGACCTACGAGCAGTACTTC.

This sequence joins TRBV6-5 and TRBJ2-5; D is undetermined. Between the trimmed V and J ends, which lost 7 bases and 5 bases, there was a span of 11 bases. CDR3 size: 12 residues. Germline assignment: CDR1 MNHEY and CDR2 SVGAGI. This CDR3 reads CASTSFRETQYF. DNA for the CDR3: TGTGCCAGCACCTCTTTCCGGGAGACCCAGTACTTC.